A single sample gave rise to the 30 T cell receptor beta chains below, sequenced in a study of T cell responses to AZD1222 COVID-19 vaccine. Clones were read by immunoSEQ multiplex PCR, and TCRdb kept only the in-frame ones, dropping some. The sample holds 60,000 to 75,000 clones; about 83% are singletons and the top ten take roughly 3.5%. The sample in question was peripheral blood, obtained 28 days after the second AZD1222 dose. These receptors came from an adult who received the AZD1222 COVID-19 vaccine.

V and J are TRBV29-1 and TRBJ1-2, with a tentative D call TRBD1 (6 bases). This CDR3 is built from 13 residues. Trimming shortened V by 3 bases and J by 7 bases, and 15 bases separated the two germline ends. CDR1 and CDR2 from the germline V gene are SQVTM and ANQGSEA. CDR3: CSVDQGMGGGYTF. CDR3 nucleotides: TGCAGCGTTGACCAGGGGATGGGAGGTGGCTACACCTTC.

This chain uses TRBV18 with TRBJ2-1; D call uncertain. The CDR3 consists of 13 residues. The V gene's germline CDR1 is KGHSH and CDR2 LQKENI. Trimming removed 4 bases at V and 4 bases at J, with 8 bases between. The DNA of the CDR3 is TGTGCCAGCTCACAGTCGGAGTACAATGAGCAGTTCTTC. This gives the protein CASSQSEYNEQFF. Looking up the rest from reference TRBV18 and TRBJ2-1 gives the full variable domain: NAGVMQNPRHLVRRRGQEARLRCSPMKGHSHVYWYRQLPEEGLKFMVYLQKENIIDESGMPKERFSAEFPKEGPSILRIQQVVRGDSAAYFCASSQSEYNEQFFGPGTRLTVL.

The V gene is TRBV7-9, the J gene TRBJ1-3, with TRBD1 matching 7 bases. CDR3 size: 16 residues. Germline CDR1 reads SEHNR; CDR2 reads FQNEAQ (reference sequence). V lost 4 bases, J lost 2 bases, and 8 bases stayed unmatched. The CDR3 loop reads CASSYWTGLTGNTIYF. The CDR3 bases are TGTGCCAGCAGCTACTGGACAGGTTTAACTGGAAACACCATATATTTT. Combining the CDR3 with reference TRBV7-9 and TRBJ1-3 gives the whole variable domain DTGVSQNPRHKITKRGQNVTFRCDPISEHNRLYWYRQTLGQGPEFLTYFQNEAQLEKSRLLSDRFSAERPKGSFSTLEIQRTEQGDSAMYLCASSYWTGLTGNTIYFGEGSWLTVV.

The rearrangement links TRBV11-2 to TRBJ1-6, with 10 bases that match TRBD1. In germline, CDR1 is SGHAT, CDR2 FQNNGV. V gave up 2 bases and J gave up 7 bases; unmatched junction bases: 2. The CDR3 runs 15 residues. CDR3 in DNA: TGTGCCAGCAGCTTAAGGGACAGGGGCAATTCACCCCTCCACTTT. It is translated as CASSLRDRGNSPLHF.

The V and J genes are TRBV5-1 and TRBJ1-4, with TRBD1 identical over 10 bases. Per germline, CDR1 SGHRS and CDR2 YFSETQ. The CDR3 has 15 amino acids. Germline trimming cut 0 bases from V and 7 bases from J; bases unmatched to any gene: 3. The CDR3 protein is CASSLAGTGVEKLFF. In DNA form, the CDR3 reads TGCGCCAGCAGCTTGGCCGGGACAGGGGTTGAAAAACTGTTTTTT.

The chain combines TRBV3-1 (or the pseudogene TRBV3-2) with TRBJ2-2; weak D call: TRBD1 (6 bases). V was cut by 5 bases and J by 7 bases, with 11 bases left in between. This CDR3 contains 13 residues. The germline V gene has CDR1 LGHDT and CDR2 YNNKEL (reference sequence). CDR3 nucleotides: TGTGCCAGCAGCTTACAGGGTAGCGGGGAGCTGTTTTTT. Protein product: CASSLQGSGELFF.

In nucleotides, the CDR3 is TGTGCCAGCAGCTCGCGACAGGGGGCATATGGCTACACCTTC. Its protein product is CASSSRQGAYGYTF. The V and J genes are TRBV7-2 and TRBJ1-2; 10 bases align to TRBD1. This CDR3 region has 14 residues. Germline CDR1 is SGHTA and CDR2 is FQGNSA. V lost 4 bases to trimming and J lost 5 bases; unmatched junction nucleotides: 4. The entire variable domain, with the rest obtained from reference TRBV7-2 and TRBJ1-2, is as follows: GAGVSQSPSNKVTEKGKDVELRCDPISGHTALYWYRQSLGQGLEFLIYFQGNSAPDKSGLPSDRFSAERTGGSVSTLTIQRTQQEDSAVYLCASSSRQGAYGYTFGSGTRLTVV.

The V and J genes are TRBV28 and TRBJ2-1; D uncertain. Trimming stripped 3 bases from V and 11 bases from J, with 11 bases between. The CDR3 loop spans 12 amino acids. Germline CDR1 is MDHEN and CDR2 is SYDVKM. For the CDR3, the DNA is TGTGCCAGCAGTTTCCCCCTCTCGAAGCAGTTCTTC. Its translation is CASSFPLSKQFF.

The V call is TRBV18, the J call TRBJ2-5; D is ambiguous. Looked up from germline, CDR1 is KGHSH and CDR2 is LQKENI. V lost 3 bases to trimming and J lost 1 base, with 3 bases between them. CDR3 length equals 12 residues. The CDR3 sequence is CASSPAQETQYF. CDR3 DNA: TGTGCCAGCTCACCCGCCCAAGAGACCCAGTACTTC. Filled out from reference TRBV18 and TRBJ2-5, the complete variable domain reads NAGVMQNPRHLVRRRGQEARLRCSPMKGHSHVYWYRQLPEEGLKFMVYLQKENIIDESGMPKERFSAEFPKEGPSILRIQQVVRGDSAAYFCASSPAQETQYFGPGTRLLVL.

The rearrangement links TRBV7-2 to TRBJ1-2; D is perhaps TRBD1 (6 bases). This CDR3 region has 14 residues. Germline loops: CDR1 SGHTA, CDR2 FQGNSA. Trimming stripped 5 bases from V and 2 bases from J, with 12 bases between. The CDR3 sequence is CASSAQTGNYGYTF. CDR3 DNA: TGTGCCAGCAGCGCACAAACAGGGAACTATGGCTACACCTTC.

The genes are TRBV19 and TRBJ1-1; D is possibly TRBD1 (5 bases). Germline assignment: CDR1 LNHDA and CDR2 SQIVND (reference sequence). The CDR3 consists of 13 residues. The ends were cut back, 11 bases at V and 1 base at J, with 14 bases in the middle. CDR3 protein: CAANPGQNTEAFF. The CDR3 region has the DNA TGTGCCGCCAATCCCGGACAGAACACTGAAGCTTTCTTT.

The chain recombines TRBV3-1 (or the pseudogene TRBV3-2) with TRBJ2-1, with 9 bases identical to TRBD2. CDR3 length: 15 amino acids. V shed 1 base, J shed 12 bases, and the junction held 10 bases outside the gene matches. Germline V gene data show CDR1 as LGHDT and CDR2 as YNNKEL (reference sequence). The CDR3 sequence: CASSQVGASGEGQFF. CDR3 DNA: TGTGCCAGCAGCCAAGTGGGGGCTAGCGGGGAGGGGCAGTTCTTC.

The V gene is TRBV11-1, the J gene TRBJ2-3; 10 bases map to TRBD2. This CDR3 contains 16 residues. Germline CDR1 reads SGHAT; CDR2 reads FQDESV (reference sequence). Unmatched junction bases numbered 5, after V lost 3 bases and J lost 2 bases. The CDR3 bases are TGTGCCAGCAGCTTCTCTAGCGGGGGTAACACAGATACGCAGTATTTT. Translating gives CASSFSSGGNTDTQYF.

This chain links TRBV7-3 with TRBJ2-1; D remains ambiguous. Looked up from germline, CDR1 is SGHTA and CDR2 is FQGTGA. V dropped 2 bases and J dropped 0 bases, with 5 bases sitting between them. The CDR3 runs 14 residues. CDR3 in DNA: TGTGCCAGCAGCTTATCCAGCTCCTACAATGAGCAGTTCTTC. It specifies CASSLSSSYNEQFF.

J is TRBJ1-6 and V is TRBV28, with D uncertain. CDR1 is MDHEN and CDR2 is SYDVKM in the germline V gene. The CDR3 is made up of 14 amino acids. V dropped 8 bases and J dropped 0 bases, with 8 bases sitting between them. CDR3 sequence: CASLSGSYNSPLHF. CDR3 DNA: TGTGCCAGCTTATCGGGCTCCTATAATTCACCCCTCCACTTT.

This clone was counted a single time. The J gene is TRBJ2-5, the V gene TRBV19; D not certain. Germline lookup yields CDR1 LNHDA and CDR2 SQIVND (reference sequence). Trimming took 5 bases from V and 5 from J, leaving 12 bases between them. The CDR3 extends over 13 amino acids. CDR3 nucleotides: TGTGCCAGTAGTTCCTCCTCGGCGGAGACCCAGTACTTC. Translating gives CASSSSSAETQYF.

This clone was found a few times. V usage is TRBV2 and J usage is TRBJ2-1; TRBD1 aligns across 10 bases. Looked up from germline, CDR1 is SNHLY and CDR2 is FYNNEI. J gave up 1 base and V 6 bases, and 3 bases lay outside the gene matches. The CDR3 has 15 residues. DNA for the CDR3: TGTGCCAGCAGGGTGGGACAGGGGTCCTACAATGAGCAGTTCTTC. Its protein product is CASRVGQGSYNEQFF.

This clone was seen more than once but under ten times. The chain is built from TRBV10-3 and TRBJ1-4; 9 bases match TRBD1. V dropped 11 bases and J dropped 4; count of bases not matched to a gene: 2. Germline loops: CDR1 ENHRY, CDR2 SYGVKD. The CDR3 spans 12 residues. Here the CDR3 DNA reads TGTGCCGCGGGACAGGGTAATGAAAAACTGTTTTTT. Protein sequence: CAAGQGNEKLFF.

The genes are TRBV5-1 and TRBJ2-7; perhaps TRBD1 as D (6 bases). Germline-derived CDR1 and CDR2 are SGHRS and YFSETQ. Trimming took off 0 bases at V and 2 bases at J, with 15 bases between the two ends. This CDR3 is 16 amino acids long. The CDR3 DNA reads TGCGCCAGCAGCTTGGCCGTGACAGGCGTTACCTACGAGCAGTACTTC. This sequence encodes CASSLAVTGVTYEQYF.

The J gene is TRBJ1-2, the V gene TRBV7-2; D gene ambiguous. The CDR3 loop spans 13 amino acids. Trimming removed 0 bases at V and 8 bases at J, with 10 bases between. Germline V CDR1 and CDR2: SGHTA, FQGNSA. CDR3 residues: CASSLALGAGYTF. Here the CDR3 DNA reads TGTGCCAGCAGCTTAGCTCTTGGCGCGGGCTACACCTTC. The variable domain in full, with the rest retrieved from reference TRBV7-2 and TRBJ1-2, is GAGVSQSPSNKVTEKGKDVELRCDPISGHTALYWYRQSLGQGLEFLIYFQGNSAPDKSGLPSDRFSAERTGGSVSTLTIQRTQQEDSAVYLCASSLALGAGYTFGSGTRLTVV.

This rearrangement joins TRBV19 to TRBJ2-2; D gene ambiguous. This CDR3 is built from 14 residues. The germline gives CDR1 LNHDA, CDR2 SQIVND (reference sequence). V lost 2 bases and J 1 base, leaving 5 bases between the germline ends. The CDR3 DNA sequence: TGTGCCAGTAGTATATCCGAGAACACCGGGGAGCTGTTTTTT. Protein product: CASSISENTGELFF.

The chain joins TRBV5-8 to TRBJ1-5; 8 bases line up with TRBD1. Trimming removed 4 bases from V and 3 bases from J; junction bases left unmatched: 3. Germline V gene data show CDR1 as SGHTS and CDR2 as YDEGEE. The CDR3 spans 14 residues. The CDR3 here is CASSPGGTNQPQHF. CDR3 nucleotides: TGTGCCAGCAGCCCAGGGGGCACCAATCAGCCCCAGCATTTT.

This chain links TRBV4-2 with TRBJ2-2; 7 bases line up with TRBD1. This CDR3 is built from 15 residues. Germline V gene lookup returns CDR1 LGHNA and CDR2 YNFKEQ. V was pared by 0 bases and J by 6 bases, with 4 bases of the junction left unmatched. The CDR3 nucleotides are TGTGCCAGCAGCCAAGAACGACAGGGTCCCGGGGAGCTGTTTTTT. This gives the protein CASSQERQGPGELFF.

The J gene is TRBJ2-2, the V gene TRBV7-8; possible D gene TRBD1, 6 bases. This CDR3 comprises 15 residues. Germline CDR1 and CDR2: SGHVS and FQNEAQ. Trimming stripped 8 bases from V and 5 bases from J, with 18 bases between. Written as DNA, the CDR3 is TGTGCCAGCCCGAGACCGGGACACTTAACCGGGGAGCTGTTTTTT. Its translation: CASPRPGHLTGELFF.

The chain links TRBV7-2 to TRBJ1-6; D remains ambiguous. From germline, CDR1 is SGHTA and CDR2 FQGNSA. The CDR3 runs 15 residues. Trimming stripped 5 bases from V and 9 bases from J, with 17 bases between. CDR3 sequence: CASSRSQEESSPLHF. The DNA for the CDR3 is TGTGCCAGCAGCCGCTCCCAGGAAGAAAGTTCACCCCTCCACTTT.

A word on this clone: A junction end diverges from the germline sequence, so it may reflect a read error. The gene calls are TRBV5-8 and TRBJ1-1, with D perhaps matching TRBD1 (5 bases). CDR3 length equals 16 residues. Germline assignment: CDR1 SGHTS and CDR2 YDEGEE. CDR3 amino acids: CASRLAYRRMNTEAFF. CDR3 bases: TGTGCCAGCAGATTGGCGTACAGGAGAATGAACACTGAAGCTTTCTTT.

V is TRBV2 and J is TRBJ2-7, with 10 bases identical to TRBD1. CDR3 length equals 15 residues. V lost 3 bases and J lost 2; bases outside the gene matches: 4. Germline V lookup: CDR1 SNHLY, CDR2 FYNNEI. The CDR3 reads CASSDLGQGTYEQYF. The CDR3 coding sequence is TGTGCCAGCAGTGACTTGGGACAGGGGACCTACGAGCAGTACTTC. Variable domain in full (rest from reference TRBV2 and TRBJ2-7): EPEVTQTPSHQVTQMGQEVILRCVPISNHLYFYWYRQILGQKVEFLVSFYNNEISEKSEIFDDQFSVERPDGSNFTLKIRSTKLEDSAMYFCASSDLGQGTYEQYFGPGTRLTVT.

J is TRBJ2-7 and V is TRBV29-1, with D perhaps matching TRBD1 (6 bases). The germline V gene encodes CDR1 SQVTM and CDR2 ANQGSEA. The CDR3 runs 13 residues. Trimming cost V 3 bases and J 6 bases, with 15 bases left between them. The CDR3: CSVDTGIRGEQYF. In nucleotides, the CDR3 is TGCAGCGTTGATACAGGGATTCGGGGCGAGCAGTACTTC.

V and J are TRBV7-9 and TRBJ2-1; no clear D. The germline V gene encodes CDR1 SEHNR and CDR2 FQNEAQ (reference sequence). This CDR3 is 17 amino acids long. V lost 1 base and J 1 base, leaving 14 bases between the germline ends. The CDR3 coding sequence is TGTGCCAGCAGCTTAGGTTTGGCGCGGATATCCTACAATGAGCAGTTCTTC. Translating gives CASSLGLARISYNEQFF.

The rearrangement links TRBV7-9 to TRBJ1-1; D gene unclear. CDR1 SEHNR and CDR2 FQNEAQ come from the germline V gene (reference sequence). The length of the CDR3 is 15 residues. Trimming took off 5 bases at V and 0 bases at J, with 13 bases between the two ends. The CDR3 is CASSPVVGLNTEAFF. CDR3 nucleotides: TGTGCCAGCAGCCCCGTGGTAGGGTTGAACACTGAAGCTTTCTTT.